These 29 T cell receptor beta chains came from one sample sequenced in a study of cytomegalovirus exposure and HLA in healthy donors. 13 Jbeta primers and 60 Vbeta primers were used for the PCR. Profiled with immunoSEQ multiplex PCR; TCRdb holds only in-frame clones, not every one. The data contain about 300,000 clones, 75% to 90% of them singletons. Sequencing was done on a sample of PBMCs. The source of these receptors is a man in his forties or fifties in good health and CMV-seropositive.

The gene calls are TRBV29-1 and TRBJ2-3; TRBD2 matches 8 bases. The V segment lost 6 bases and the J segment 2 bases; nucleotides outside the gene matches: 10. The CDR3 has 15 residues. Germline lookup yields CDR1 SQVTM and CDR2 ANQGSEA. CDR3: CSVRHLSGVTDTQYF. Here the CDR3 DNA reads TGCAGCGTCAGACATCTTAGCGGGGTCACAGATACGCAGTATTTT.

The CDR3 region has the DNA TGTGCCAGTAGCGGGGTCCAAGAGACCCAGTACTTC. This codes for CASSGVQETQYF. The chain carries TRBV19 and TRBJ2-5; possible D gene TRBD2, 5 bases. V was trimmed by 6 bases and J by 1 base, leaving 6 bases between them. Germline values: CDR1 LNHDA, CDR2 SQIVND (reference sequence). This CDR3 is 12 amino acids long.

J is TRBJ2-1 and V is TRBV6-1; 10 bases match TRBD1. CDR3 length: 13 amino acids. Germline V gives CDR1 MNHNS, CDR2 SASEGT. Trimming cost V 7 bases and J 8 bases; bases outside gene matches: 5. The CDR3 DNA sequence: TGTGCCAGCACCGGACAGGGGGACGATGAGCAGTTCTTC. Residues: CASTGQGDDEQFF.

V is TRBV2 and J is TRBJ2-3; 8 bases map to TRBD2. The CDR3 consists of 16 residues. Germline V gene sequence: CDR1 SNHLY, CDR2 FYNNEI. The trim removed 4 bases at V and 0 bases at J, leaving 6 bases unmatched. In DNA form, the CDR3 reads TGTGCCAGCAGTGGGAGACGGGAGGGGAGCACAGATACGCAGTATTTT. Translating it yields CASSGRREGSTDTQYF.

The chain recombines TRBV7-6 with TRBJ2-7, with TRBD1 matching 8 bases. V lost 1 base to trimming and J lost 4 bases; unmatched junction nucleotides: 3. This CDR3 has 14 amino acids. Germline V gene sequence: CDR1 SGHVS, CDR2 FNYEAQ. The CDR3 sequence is CASSLVQGAYEQYF. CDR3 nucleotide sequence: TGTGCCAGCAGCTTAGTCCAGGGGGCTTACGAGCAGTACTTC.

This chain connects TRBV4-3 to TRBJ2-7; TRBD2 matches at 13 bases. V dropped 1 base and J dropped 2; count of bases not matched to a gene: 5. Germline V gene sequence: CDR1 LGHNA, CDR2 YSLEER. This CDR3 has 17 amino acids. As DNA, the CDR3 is TGCGCCAGCAGCCAAGCCCGGACTAGCGGGGGACCCTACGAGCAGTACTTC. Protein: CASSQARTSGGPYEQYF.

The CDR3 sequence is CSVPRGQVGGYNEQFF. CDR3 nucleotide sequence: TGCAGCGTCCCCAGGGGGCAGGTGGGGGGTTACAATGAGCAGTTCTTC. The chain carries TRBV29-1 and TRBJ2-1; 8 bases line up with TRBD1. This CDR3 spans 16 amino acids. Trimming cost V 6 bases and J 4 bases; bases outside gene matches: 14. Germline CDR1 reads SQVTM; CDR2 reads ANQGSEA.

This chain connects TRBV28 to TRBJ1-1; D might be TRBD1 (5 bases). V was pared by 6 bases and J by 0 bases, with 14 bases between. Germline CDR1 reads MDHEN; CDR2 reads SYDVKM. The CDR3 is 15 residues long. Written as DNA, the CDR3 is TGTGCCAGCAGACTCGGGGGTGGTCTGAACACTGAAGCTTTCTTT. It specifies CASRLGGGLNTEAFF.

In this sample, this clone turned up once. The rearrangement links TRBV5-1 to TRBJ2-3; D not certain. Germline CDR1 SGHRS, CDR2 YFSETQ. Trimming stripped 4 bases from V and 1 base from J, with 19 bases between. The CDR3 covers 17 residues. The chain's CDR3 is CASSTPQFPRGTDTQYF. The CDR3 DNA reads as TGCGCCAGCAGCACGCCTCAGTTTCCTAGAGGCACAGATACGCAGTATTTT.

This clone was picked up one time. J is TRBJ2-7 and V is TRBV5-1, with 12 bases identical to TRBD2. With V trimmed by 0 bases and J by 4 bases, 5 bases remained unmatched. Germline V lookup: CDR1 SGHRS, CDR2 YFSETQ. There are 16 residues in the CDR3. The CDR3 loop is CASSLAASGRGYEQYF. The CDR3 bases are TGCGCCAGCAGCTTGGCGGCTAGCGGGAGGGGTTACGAGCAGTACTTC.

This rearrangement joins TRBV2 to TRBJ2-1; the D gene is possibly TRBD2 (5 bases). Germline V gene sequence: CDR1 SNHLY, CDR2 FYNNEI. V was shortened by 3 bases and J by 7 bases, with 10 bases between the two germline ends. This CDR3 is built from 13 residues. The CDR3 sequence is CASSEDSPNEQFF. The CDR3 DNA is TGTGCCAGCAGTGAGGACTCCCCTAATGAGCAGTTCTTC. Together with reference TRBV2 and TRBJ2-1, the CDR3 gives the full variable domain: EPEVTQTPSHQVTQMGQEVILRCVPISNHLYFYWYRQILGQKVEFLVSFYNNEISEKSEIFDDQFSVERPDGSNFTLKIRSTKLEDSAMYFCASSEDSPNEQFFGPGTRLTVL.

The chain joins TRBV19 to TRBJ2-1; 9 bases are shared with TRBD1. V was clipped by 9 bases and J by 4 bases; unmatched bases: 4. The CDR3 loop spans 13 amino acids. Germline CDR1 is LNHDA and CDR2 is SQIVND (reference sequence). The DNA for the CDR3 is TGTGCCAGCCGGGACAGGGCTTACAATGAGCAGTTCTTC. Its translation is CASRDRAYNEQFF.

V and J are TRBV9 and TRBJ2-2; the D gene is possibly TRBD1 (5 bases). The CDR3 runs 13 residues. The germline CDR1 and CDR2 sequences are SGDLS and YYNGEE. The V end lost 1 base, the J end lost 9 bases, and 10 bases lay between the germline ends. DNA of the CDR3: TGTGCCAGCAGCGTAAAGGGGTACCGGGAGCTGTTTTTT. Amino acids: CASSVKGYRELFF.

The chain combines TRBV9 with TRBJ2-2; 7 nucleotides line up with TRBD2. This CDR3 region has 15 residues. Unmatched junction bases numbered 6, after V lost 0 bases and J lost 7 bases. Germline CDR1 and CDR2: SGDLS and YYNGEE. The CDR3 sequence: CASSVVDGGVGELFF. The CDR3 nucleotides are TGTGCCAGCAGCGTAGTGGATGGGGGGGTCGGGGAGCTGTTTTTT.

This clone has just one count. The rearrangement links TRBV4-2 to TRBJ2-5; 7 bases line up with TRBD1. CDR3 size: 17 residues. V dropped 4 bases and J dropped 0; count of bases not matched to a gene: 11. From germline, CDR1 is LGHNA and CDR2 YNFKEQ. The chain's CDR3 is CASSPGQVILYQETQYF. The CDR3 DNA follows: TGTGCCAGCAGCCCCGGACAGGTGATTTTGTACCAAGAGACCCAGTACTTC.

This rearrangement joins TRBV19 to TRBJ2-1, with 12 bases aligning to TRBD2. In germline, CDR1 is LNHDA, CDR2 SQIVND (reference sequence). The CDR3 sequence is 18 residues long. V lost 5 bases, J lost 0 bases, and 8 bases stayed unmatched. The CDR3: CASSAQLAGGRSYNEQFF. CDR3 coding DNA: TGTGCCAGTAGTGCGCAACTAGCGGGAGGCCGCTCCTACAATGAGCAGTTCTTC.

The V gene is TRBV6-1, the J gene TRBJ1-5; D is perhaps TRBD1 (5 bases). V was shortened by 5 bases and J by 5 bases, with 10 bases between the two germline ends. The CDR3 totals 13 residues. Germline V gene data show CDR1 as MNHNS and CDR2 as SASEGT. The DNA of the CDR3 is TGTGCCAGCAGTCGGGGGTTGGATCAGCCCCAGCATTTT. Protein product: CASSRGLDQPQHF.

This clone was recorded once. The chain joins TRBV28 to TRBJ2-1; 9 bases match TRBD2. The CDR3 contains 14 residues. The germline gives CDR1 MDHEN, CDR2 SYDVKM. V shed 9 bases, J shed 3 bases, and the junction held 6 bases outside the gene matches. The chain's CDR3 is CASRRTSVYNEQFF. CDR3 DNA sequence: TGTGCCAGTAGAAGGACTAGCGTCTACAATGAGCAGTTCTTC.

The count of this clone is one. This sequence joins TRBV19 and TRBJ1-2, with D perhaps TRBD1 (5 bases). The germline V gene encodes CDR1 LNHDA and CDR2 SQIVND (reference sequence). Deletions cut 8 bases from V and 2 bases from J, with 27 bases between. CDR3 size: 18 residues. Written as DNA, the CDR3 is TGTGCCAGTGGAGACAGCCCAGCCTCGGTTTTCGGGAACTATGGCTACACCTTC. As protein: CASGDSPASVFGNYGYTF.

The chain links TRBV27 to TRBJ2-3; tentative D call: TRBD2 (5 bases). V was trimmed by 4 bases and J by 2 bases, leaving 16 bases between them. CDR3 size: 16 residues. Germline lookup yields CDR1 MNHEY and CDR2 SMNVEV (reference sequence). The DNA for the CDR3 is TGTGCCAGCAGTTACGGTACAGCGGAACTCACAGATACGCAGTATTTT. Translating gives CASSYGTAELTDTQYF.

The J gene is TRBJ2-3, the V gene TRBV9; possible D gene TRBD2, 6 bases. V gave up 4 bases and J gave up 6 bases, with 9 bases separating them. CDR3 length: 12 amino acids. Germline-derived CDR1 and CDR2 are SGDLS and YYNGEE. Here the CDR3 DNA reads TGTGCCAGCAGCAACCGGGGGGATACGCAGTATTTT. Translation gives CASSNRGDTQYF.

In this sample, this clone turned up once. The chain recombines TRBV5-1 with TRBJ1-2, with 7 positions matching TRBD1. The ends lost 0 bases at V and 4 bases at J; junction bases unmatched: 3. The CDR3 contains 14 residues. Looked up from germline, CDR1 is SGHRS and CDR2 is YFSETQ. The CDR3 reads CASSLGGTAYGYTF. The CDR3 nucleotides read TGCGCCAGCAGCTTGGGCGGGACAGCCTATGGCTACACCTTC.

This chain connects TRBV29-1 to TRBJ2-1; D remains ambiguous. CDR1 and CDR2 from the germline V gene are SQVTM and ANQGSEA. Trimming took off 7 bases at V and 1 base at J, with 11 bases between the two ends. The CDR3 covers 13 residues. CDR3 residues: CSASKASYNEQFF. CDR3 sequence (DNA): TGCAGCGCCTCGAAAGCGTCCTACAATGAGCAGTTCTTC.

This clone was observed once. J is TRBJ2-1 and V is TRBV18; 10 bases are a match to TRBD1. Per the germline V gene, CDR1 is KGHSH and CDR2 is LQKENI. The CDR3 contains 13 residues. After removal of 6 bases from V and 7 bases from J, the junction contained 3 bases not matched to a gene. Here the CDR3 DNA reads TGTGCCAGCTCCGGACAGGGGGGAAATGAGCAGTTCTTC. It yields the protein CASSGQGGNEQFF.

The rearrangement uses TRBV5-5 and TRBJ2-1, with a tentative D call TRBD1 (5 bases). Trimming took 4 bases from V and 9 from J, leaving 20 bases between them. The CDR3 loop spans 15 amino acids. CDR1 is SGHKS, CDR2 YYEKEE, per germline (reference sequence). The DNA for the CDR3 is TGTGCCAGCAGCAGCCAGGGTTATTCCCACCTTGAGCAGTTCTTC. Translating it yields CASSSQGYSHLEQFF.

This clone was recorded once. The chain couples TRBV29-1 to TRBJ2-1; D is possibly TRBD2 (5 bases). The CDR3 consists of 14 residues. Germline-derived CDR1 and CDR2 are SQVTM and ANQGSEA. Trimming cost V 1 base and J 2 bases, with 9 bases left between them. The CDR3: CSVEAATTYNEQFF. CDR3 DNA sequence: TGCAGCGTTGAAGCGGCGACTACCTACAATGAGCAGTTCTTC.

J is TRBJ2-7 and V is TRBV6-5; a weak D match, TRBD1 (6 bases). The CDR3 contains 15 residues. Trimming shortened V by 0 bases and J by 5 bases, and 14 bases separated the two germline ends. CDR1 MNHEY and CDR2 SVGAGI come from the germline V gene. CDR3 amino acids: CASSYSAGTFHEQYF. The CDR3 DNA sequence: TGTGCCAGCAGTTACTCCGCAGGGACATTCCACGAGCAGTACTTC.

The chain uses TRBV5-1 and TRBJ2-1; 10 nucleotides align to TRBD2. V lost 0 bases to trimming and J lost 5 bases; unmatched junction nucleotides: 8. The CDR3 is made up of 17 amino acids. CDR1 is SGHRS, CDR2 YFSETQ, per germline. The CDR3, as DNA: TGCGCCAGCAGCTTGGGACATCTTAGCGGGAGGAACAATGAGCAGTTCTTC. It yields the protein CASSLGHLSGRNNEQFF.

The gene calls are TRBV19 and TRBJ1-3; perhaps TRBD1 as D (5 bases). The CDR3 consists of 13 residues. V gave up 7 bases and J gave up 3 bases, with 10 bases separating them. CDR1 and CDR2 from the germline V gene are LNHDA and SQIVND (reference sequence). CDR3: CASMWTSGNTIYF. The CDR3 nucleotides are TGTGCCAGTATGTGGACAAGTGGAAACACCATATATTTT.